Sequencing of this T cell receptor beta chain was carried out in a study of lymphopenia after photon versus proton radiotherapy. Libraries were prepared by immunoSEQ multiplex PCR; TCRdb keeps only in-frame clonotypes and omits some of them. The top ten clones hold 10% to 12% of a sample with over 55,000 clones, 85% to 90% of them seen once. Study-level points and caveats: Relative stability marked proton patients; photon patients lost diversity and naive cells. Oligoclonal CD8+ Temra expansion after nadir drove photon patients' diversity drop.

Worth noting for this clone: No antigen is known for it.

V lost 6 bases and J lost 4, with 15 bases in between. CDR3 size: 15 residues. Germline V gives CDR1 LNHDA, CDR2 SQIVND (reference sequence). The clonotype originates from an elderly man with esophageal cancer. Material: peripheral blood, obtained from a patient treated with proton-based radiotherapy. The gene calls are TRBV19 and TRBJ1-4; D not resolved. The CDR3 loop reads CASRPGQPFNEKLFF. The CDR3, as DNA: TGTGCCAGTAGGCCCGGCCAGCCATTTAATGAAAAACTGTTTTTT.